A single sample is the source of the 17 T cell receptor beta chains below, sequenced in a study of cytomegalovirus exposure and HLA in healthy donors. PCR primers comprised 60 Vbeta and 13 Jbeta primers. Data came from immunoSEQ multiplex PCR; TCRdb stores just in-frame clones and leaves some out. The repertoire holds around 130,000 clones, with 65% to 80% as singletons. Specimen: PBMCs. These TCRs come from a woman between 18 and 29 years old in good health and CMV-seronegative.

V and J are TRBV7-8 and TRBJ1-4; 8 bases are shared with TRBD1. The trim removed 4 bases at V and 5 bases at J, leaving 9 bases unmatched. CDR3 length equals 16 residues. Per the germline V gene, CDR1 is SGHVS and CDR2 is FQNEAQ. CDR3 residues: CASSSQGALGNEKLFF. The CDR3 DNA is TGTGCCAGCAGCTCCCAGGGGGCCCTTGGGAATGAAAAACTGTTTTTT.

The DNA for the CDR3 is TGTGCCTGGAACCGGGACAGGGGACGTGAGCAGTACTTC. Translating it yields CAWNRDRGREQYF. The chain combines TRBV30 with TRBJ2-7; 10 positions agree with TRBD1. CDR3 length: 13 residues. Losses at the gene ends were 4 bases for V and 7 bases for J; bases not matched to a gene: 7. From germline, CDR1 is GTSNPN and CDR2 SVGIG (reference sequence). The whole variable domain, filled in from reference TRBV30 and TRBJ2-7, reads SQTIHQWPATLVQPVGSPLSLECTVEGTSNPNLYWYRQAAGRGLQLLFYSVGIGQISSEVPQNLSASRPQDRQFILSSKKLLLSDSGFYLCAWNRDRGREQYFGPGTRLTVT.

A few counts support this clone. The V gene is TRBV10-2, the J gene TRBJ2-7; D perhaps matches TRBD1 (8 bases). V lost 4 bases, J lost 2 bases, and 15 bases lay in between. Per germline, CDR1 WSHSY and CDR2 SAAADI. This CDR3 contains 15 residues. CDR3: CASSGIQGGTYEQYF. CDR3 DNA sequence: TGCGCCAGCAGTGGAATACAGGGGGGGACCTACGAGCAGTACTTC.

The chain uses TRBV6-5 and TRBJ1-1, with D possibly TRBD1 on 5 matching bases. CDR3 size: 15 residues. Germline CDR1 is MNHEY and CDR2 is SVGAGI. Between the trimmed V and J ends, which lost 0 bases and 2 bases, there was a span of 10 bases. The CDR3 loop is CASSYSGQGNTEAFF. The CDR3 DNA reads as TGTGCCAGCAGTTACTCGGGGCAGGGAAACACTGAAGCTTTCTTT.

The chain is built from TRBV2 and TRBJ2-6, with D possibly being TRBD1 (6 bases). Trimming took 7 bases from V and 0 from J, leaving 7 bases between them. Germline V gene sequence: CDR1 SNHLY, CDR2 FYNNEI. The CDR3 length is 14 residues. The CDR3 reads CASTGDSGANVLTF. The CDR3 DNA reads as TGTGCCAGCACAGGGGACTCTGGGGCCAACGTCCTGACTTTC.

The rearrangement joins TRBV6-5 to TRBJ2-2; D might be TRBD1 (6 bases). V gave up 7 bases and J gave up 4 bases, with 16 bases separating them. The CDR3 contains 15 residues. Per germline, CDR1 MNHEY and CDR2 SVGAGI. The CDR3 reads CASNRFRGPTGELFF. For the CDR3, the DNA is TGTGCCAGCAATCGGTTCAGGGGCCCCACCGGGGAGCTGTTTTTT.

The chain combines TRBV30 with TRBJ2-3; D gene uncertain. Germline V lookup: CDR1 GTSNPN, CDR2 SVGIG (reference sequence). V lost 4 bases, J lost 4 bases, and 12 bases lay in between. The CDR3 totals 13 residues. This chain's CDR3 is CAWNGQRPDTQYF. The DNA for the CDR3 is TGTGCCTGGAACGGTCAGCGCCCAGATACGCAGTATTTT. The whole variable domain, filled in from reference TRBV30 and TRBJ2-3, reads SQTIHQWPATLVQPVGSPLSLECTVEGTSNPNLYWYRQAAGRGLQLLFYSVGIGQISSEVPQNLSASRPQDRQFILSSKKLLLSDSGFYLCAWNGQRPDTQYFGPGTRLTVL.

J is TRBJ2-3 and V is TRBV7-2; possible D gene TRBD2, 6 bases. The V gene's germline CDR1 is SGHTA and CDR2 FQGNSA. V was pared by 5 bases and J by 4 bases, with 13 bases between. This CDR3 is built from 14 residues. CDR3 nucleotides: TGTGCCAGCAGCCCCGGGGGAGCCGCAGATACGCAGTATTTT. As protein: CASSPGGAADTQYF.

Remarks on this clone: Other DNA sequences from this sample encode an identical CDR3 as well. This sequence joins TRBV5-1 and TRBJ2-2, with 12 bases aligning to TRBD2. The CDR3 extends over 15 amino acids. Trimming cost V 0 bases and J 6 bases; bases outside gene matches: 0. Germline CDR1 reads SGHRS; CDR2 reads YFSETQ. The DNA of the CDR3 is TGCGCCAGCAGCTTGGGACTAGCGGGAGCCGGGGAGCTGTTTTTT. Encoded protein: CASSLGLAGAGELFF.

V gene TRBV5-4 combines with J gene TRBJ2-1; TRBD2 matches 13 bases. CDR1 and CDR2 (germline): SGHNT, YYREEE (reference sequence). V dropped 4 bases and J dropped 6; count of bases not matched to a gene: 4. This CDR3 has 15 residues. The CDR3: CASSRTSGSFNEQFF. CDR3 DNA sequence: TGTGCCAGCAGCAGGACTAGCGGGAGTTTCAATGAGCAGTTCTTC. The full variable domain, its missing parts supplied by reference TRBV5-4 and TRBJ2-1, is ETGVTQSPTHLIKTRGQQVTLRCSSQSGHNTVSWYQQALGQGPQFIFQYYREEENGRGNFPPRFSGLQFPNYSSELNVNALELDDSALYLCASSRTSGSFNEQFFGPGTRLTVL.

This clone has more than one count but fewer than ten. For the CDR3, the DNA is TGTGCCAGCAGTGACGGGACAGGGGGCACTGAAGCTTTCTTT. Residues: CASSDGTGGTEAFF. The V gene is TRBV6-4, the J gene TRBJ1-1; TRBD1 agrees at 11 bases. This CDR3 has 14 amino acids. Germline V gene lookup returns CDR1 MRHNA and CDR2 SNTAGT. The V segment lost 2 bases and the J segment 4 bases; nucleotides outside the gene matches: 0.

The chain carries TRBV2 and TRBJ2-5, with 9 bases aligning to TRBD2. Per germline, CDR1 SNHLY and CDR2 FYNNEI. CDR3 length: 17 residues. V lost 1 base, J lost 1 base, and 7 bases stayed unmatched. The CDR3 loop is CASSEGPWREGQETQYF. The DNA of the CDR3 is TGTGCCAGCAGTGAAGGACCCTGGCGGGAGGGCCAAGAGACCCAGTACTTC. The whole variable domain, filled in from reference TRBV2 and TRBJ2-5, reads EPEVTQTPSHQVTQMGQEVILRCVPISNHLYFYWYRQILGQKVEFLVSFYNNEISEKSEIFDDQFSVERPDGSNFTLKIRSTKLEDSAMYFCASSEGPWREGQETQYFGPGTRLLVL.

The genes are TRBV6-1 and TRBJ2-7; TRBD2 aligns across 8 bases. The V gene end was trimmed by 1 base and the J gene end by 4 bases; junction bases not matched to a gene: 12. The germline CDR1 and CDR2 sequences are MNHNS and SASEGT. The CDR3 spans 17 residues. The CDR3, as DNA: TGTGCCAGCAGTGAAGGGGCCCTCAGCGGGGGAGAGTACGAGCAGTACTTC. This codes for CASSEGALSGGEYEQYF.

CDR3 in DNA: TGCGCCAGCAGTGCGGACACCGGGGAGCTGTTTTTT. This codes for CASSADTGELFF. The chain uses TRBV10-1 and TRBJ2-2; D unresolved. The germline gives CDR1 WNHNN, CDR2 SYGVQD (reference sequence). The CDR3 is 12 amino acids. The V end lost 4 bases, the J end lost 3 bases, and 3 bases lay between the germline ends.

The chain couples TRBV29-1 to TRBJ2-1; D call uncertain. Trimming pared 3 bases from V and 0 bases from J, leaving 9 bases between. Germline CDR1 SQVTM, CDR2 ANQGSEA. CDR3 length: 14 residues. CDR3 sequence (DNA): TGCAGCGTTGATGTAGTTCTCTCCTACAATGAGCAGTTCTTC. It is translated as CSVDVVLSYNEQFF.

The chain joins TRBV5-1 to TRBJ2-5; maybe TRBD1 (6 bases). This CDR3 has 16 amino acids. The ends were cut back, 4 bases at V and 2 bases at J, with 18 bases in the middle. Germline CDR1 and CDR2: SGHRS and YFSETQ. This chain's CDR3 is CASSPGQNLLQETQYF. The CDR3 region has the DNA TGCGCCAGCAGCCCCGGACAGAATCTATTACAAGAGACCCAGTACTTC.

This chain connects TRBV14 to TRBJ2-5; TRBD2 matches 10 bases. The assigned J gene may be wrong: the sequence end matches TRBJ2-7 better. The CDR3 is 16 residues long. Looked up from germline, CDR1 is SGHDN and CDR2 is FVKESK. CDR3 amino acids: CASSPLAGEASYEQYF. The DNA of the CDR3 is TGTGCCAGCAGCCCCCTAGCGGGAGAAGCTTCCTACGAGCAGTACTTC.